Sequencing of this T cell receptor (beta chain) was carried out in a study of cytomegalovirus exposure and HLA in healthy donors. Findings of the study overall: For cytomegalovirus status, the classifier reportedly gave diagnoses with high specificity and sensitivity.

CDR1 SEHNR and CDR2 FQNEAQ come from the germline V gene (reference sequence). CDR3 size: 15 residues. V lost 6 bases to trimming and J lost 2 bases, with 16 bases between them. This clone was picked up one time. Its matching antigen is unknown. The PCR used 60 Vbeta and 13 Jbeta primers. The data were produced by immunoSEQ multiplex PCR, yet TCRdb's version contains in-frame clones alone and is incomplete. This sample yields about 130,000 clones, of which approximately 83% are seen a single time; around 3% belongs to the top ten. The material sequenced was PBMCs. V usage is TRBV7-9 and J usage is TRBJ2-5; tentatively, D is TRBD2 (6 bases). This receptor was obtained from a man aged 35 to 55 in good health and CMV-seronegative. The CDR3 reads CASRHLRDSQETQYF. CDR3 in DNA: TGTGCCAGCAGACACCTTCGGGACTCTCAAGAGACCCAGTACTTC.